This T cell receptor beta chain is drawn from a study of CXCR3-negative and CXCR3-positive naive CD8 T cells. Study findings and constraints: Whereas both naive subsets had comparably high diversity, memory CD8+ cells had much lower diversity. Greater hydrophobicity was found in TRB CDR3s of CXCR3-positive naive cells than of CXCR3-negative naive cells. Unlike memory cells, which differed, naive CXCR3-negative and CXCR3-positive cells had similar TRBV-TRBJ usage.

The TRB libraries of cDNA were built by UMI-labeled 5' RACE. TCRdb re-called the 5' RACE reads; one entry per CDR3 protein, DNA not given. This specimen shows 38,000 or so distinct CDR3 sequences; the ten leading clones hold about 1.9%. On this clonotype itself: What it binds is not known.

The length of the CDR3 is 14 residues. CDR1 and CDR2 from the germline V gene are SGHRS and YFSETQ. V gene TRBV5-1 combines with J gene TRBJ2-7. The receptor's source is a human donor in good health. Some clones in this sample may be carry-over from other donors' samples. Source material: naive CXCR3- CD8+ T cells from blood. Specified subset: CD45RO-CCR7+CD27+CD95- naive CD8+ T cells lacking CXCR3 (TNR3-). The CDR3 sequence: CASSLDPEDYEQYF.